This record concerns one T cell receptor beta chain sequence. The entry originates in a study of T cell changes during pregnancy in multiple sclerosis. Repertoires were generated with immunoSEQ multiplex PCR, while TCRdb's copy carries only in-frame clones and drops some. The data hold more than 90,000 clones, with 80% to 95% observed a single time. This CDR3 is 19 amino acids long. Germline loops: CDR1 MGHRA, CDR2 YSYEKL. V was shortened by 0 bases and J by 2 bases, with 21 bases between the two germline ends. The TCR sequence derives from a female donor with multiple sclerosis, enrolled in a pregnancy study. V usage is TRBV4-1 and J usage is TRBJ2-3; TRBD2 is a possible D gene (6 bases). The specimen comprised peripheral blood, sampled in the first trimester of pregnancy. CDR3 sequence (DNA): TGCGCCAGCAGCCAAGATATCGCGGGAAAGGCTTTTTACACAGATACGCAGTATTTT. This sequence encodes CASSQDIAGKAFYTDTQYF.